Included here is one T cell receptor (beta chain) sequence, with context. Its target is not known. TCRdb's table, derived via immunoSEQ multiplex PCR, lists solely in-frame clones and lacks some. This record lists 23,000 or so clones, none seen once only, and the top ten clones contain 6% to 7%. This CDR3 has 15 residues. V was shortened by 1 base and J by 4 bases, with 14 bases between the two germline ends. CDR1 and CDR2 (germline): SGHNT, YYREEE (reference sequence). The data are from a study of T cells after posttransplantation cyclophosphamide. The study, taken as a whole, reports: Later blood repertoires were often dominated by clones from the donor CD8+ memory compartment.

The sample consisted of PBMCs. The genes are TRBV5-4 and TRBJ1-2; unclear D gene. The TCR sequence derives from an older woman in good health, CMV-negative, and a related stem cell transplant donor. The CDR3 sequence is CASSLMARRSYGYTF. CDR3 in DNA: TGTGCCAGCAGCTTGATGGCCCGGCGGTCCTATGGCTACACCTTC.